The clone carrying this T cell receptor beta chain turned up a few times. Its antigen is still unknown. The data stem from a study of identical twins. The trim removed 6 bases at V and 0 bases at J, leaving 9 bases unmatched. CDR3 length: 17 residues. The germline CDR1 and CDR2 sequences are KGHSH and LQKENI. Unique molecular identifiers were in the cDNA, with template-switch universal primer binding. TCRdb re-called the 5' RACE reads with MiXCR, one entry per CDR3 protein. The sample consists of some 500,000 distinct CDR3 sequences, roughly 13% of them appearing once. Study-wide results and caveats: Within monozygotic twins, out-of-frame TCR alpha sharing was underestimated by the models.

The data also belong to a second study, concerning yellow fever vaccine responses in identical twins.

The chain joins TRBV18 to TRBJ2-7; TRBD2 matches at 12 bases. The sequence derives from a woman under 30 in good health. The specimen sequenced was CD4+ T cells sorted from blood. CDR3 in DNA: TGTGCCAGCTCCTTATTTCGGACTAGCGGGACCTCCTACGAGCAGTACTTC. As protein: CASSLFRTSGTSYEQYF.